This T cell receptor (beta chain) was sequenced for a study of blood T cell repertoires in COVID-19. Whole-study context: Sites in the United States, Italy and Spain provided acute and convalescent COVID-19 samples.

CDR3 length: 14 residues. V was cut by 0 bases and J by 10 bases, with 16 bases left in between. Germline CDR1 and CDR2: GTSNPN and SVGIG (reference sequence). In the authors' workflow: Estimates of nucleated cell counts were drawn from the amplification of reference gene primers. Generated by immunoSEQ multiplex PCR, the TCRdb table keeps only in-frame clones and is missing some. The V and J calls and clone size were taken over from that table, and D and trimming were inferred from the DNA. The table records around 37,000 clones, around 90% of them present only once. This clone was detected only a few times.

This clonotype was obtained from a man aged 60-69 years with active or convalescent COVID-19. Input material: peripheral blood. The rearrangement links TRBV30 to TRBJ2-1, with a weak D call TRBD2 (5 bases). In DNA, the CDR3 is TGTGCCTGGAGTGTGTTCGGGGAACGGGGAGAGCAGTTCTTC. Translating it yields CAWSVFGERGEQFF.